This T cell receptor (beta chain) comes out of a study of blood T cell repertoires in COVID-19. Method: immunoSEQ multiplex PCR; TCRdb's copy keeps in-frame clones and lacks some. The table shows 87,000 or so clones, with around 87% occurring only once. The sequence was obtained from a man aged 35 to 55 with acute or convalescent COVID-19. Specimen: peripheral blood.

The CDR3 loop is CASSLTANTEAFF. In DNA form, the CDR3 reads TGTGCCAGCAGTCTTACAGCAAACACTGAAGCTTTCTTT. The chain employs TRBV3-1 (or the pseudogene TRBV3-2) and TRBJ1-1; D unresolved. The V end lost 6 bases, the J end lost 2 bases, and 10 bases lay between the germline ends. CDR3 length: 13 residues. The V gene's germline CDR1 is LGHDT and CDR2 YNNKEL (reference sequence).